This T cell receptor beta chain was captured in a study of T cell repertoires in cytomegalovirus infection. Study details: Public TCR beta signatures indicated both CMV infection and matching HLA type. General observations from the study: HLA-C-restricted CMV clonotypes gave the most frequent clonotype in two of eight donors. Adding up the frequency of public TCR beta families identified people who carried CMV plus the relevant HLA.

A remark on this clonotype: Its antigen is not known.

TCRdb called the reads again in MiXCR, with one record for every CDR3 protein. Here the sample spans some 680,000 distinct CDR3 sequences, 35% to 45% being singletons. The receptor comes from a human donor in good health (CMV status not recorded). Some clones in this sample may be carry-over from other donors' samples. The sequencing sample was made of PBMCs.

CDR3 residues: CASSLAGFNSPLHF. The CDR3, as DNA: TGTGCCAGCAGTTTAGCGGGGTTTAATTCACCCCTCCACTTT. The V gene is TRBV28, the J gene TRBJ1-6, with no clear D. From germline, CDR1 is MDHEN and CDR2 SYDVKM. V lost 2 bases to trimming and J lost 6 bases, with 8 bases between them. CDR3 length: 14 amino acids.